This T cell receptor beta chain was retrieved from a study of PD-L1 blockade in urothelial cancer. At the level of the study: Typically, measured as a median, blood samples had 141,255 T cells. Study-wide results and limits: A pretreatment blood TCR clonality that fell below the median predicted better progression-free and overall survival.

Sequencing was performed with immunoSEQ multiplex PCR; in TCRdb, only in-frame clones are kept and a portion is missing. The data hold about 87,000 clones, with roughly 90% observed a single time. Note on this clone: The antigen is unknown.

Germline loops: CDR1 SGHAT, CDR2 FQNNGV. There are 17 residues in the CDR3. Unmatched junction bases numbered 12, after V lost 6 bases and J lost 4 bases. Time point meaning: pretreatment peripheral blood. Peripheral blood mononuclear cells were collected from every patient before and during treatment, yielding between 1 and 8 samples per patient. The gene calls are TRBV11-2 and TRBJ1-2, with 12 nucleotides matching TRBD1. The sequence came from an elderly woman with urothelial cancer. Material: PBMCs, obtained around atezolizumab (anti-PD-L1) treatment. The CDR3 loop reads CASRTGTGGVGGYGYTF. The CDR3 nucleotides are TGTGCCAGCAGAACCGGGACAGGGGGCGTAGGAGGCTATGGCTACACCTTC.